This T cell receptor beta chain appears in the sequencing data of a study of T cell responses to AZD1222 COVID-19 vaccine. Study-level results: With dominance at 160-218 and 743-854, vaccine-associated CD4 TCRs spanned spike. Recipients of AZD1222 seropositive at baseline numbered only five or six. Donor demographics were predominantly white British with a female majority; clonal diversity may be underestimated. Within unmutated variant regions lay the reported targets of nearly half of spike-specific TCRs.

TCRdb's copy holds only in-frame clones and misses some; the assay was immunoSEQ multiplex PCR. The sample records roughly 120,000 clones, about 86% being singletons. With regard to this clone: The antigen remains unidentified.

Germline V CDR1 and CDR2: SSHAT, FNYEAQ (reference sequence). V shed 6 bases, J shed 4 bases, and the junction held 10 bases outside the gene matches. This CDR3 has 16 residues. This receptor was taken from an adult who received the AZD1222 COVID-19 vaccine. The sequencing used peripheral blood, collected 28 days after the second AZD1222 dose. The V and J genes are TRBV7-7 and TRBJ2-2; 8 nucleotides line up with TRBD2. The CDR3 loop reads CASSSAGGGGTGELFF. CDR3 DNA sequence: TGTGCCAGCAGTTCCGCCGGGGGGGGCGGCACCGGGGAGCTGTTTTTT. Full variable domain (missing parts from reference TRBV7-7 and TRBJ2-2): GAGVSQSPRYKVTKRGQDVTLRCDPISSHATLYWYQQALGQGPEFLTYFNYEAQPDKSGLPSDRFSAERPEGSISTLTIQRTEQRDSAMYRCASSSAGGGGTGELFFGEGSRLTVL.